This is a list of T cell receptor beta chains from one sample in a study of CD8+CD57+ T cells in acquired aplastic anemia. TCRdb re-called the reads through MiXCR, storing one row per CDR3 protein. The data show 100,000 to 150,000 distinct CDR3 sequences, 55% to 70% seen once. What was sequenced was sorted CD4+, CD8+, or CD8+CD57+ T cells (not recorded which) from PBMCs. The receptor set was obtained from a human donor with aplastic anemia. The CDR3 runs from the conserved cysteine through the conserved F or W. D genes are given only for firm matches. A clone size is listed for some rows: how often the clone was seen (once, few, many), or a class if it is expanded.

TRBV19	few	TRBJ2-7	TRBD1	CASGTVREQYF	TGTGCCAGTGGGACAGTTCGGGAGCAGTACTTC
TRBV10-3	few	TRBJ2-2	NA	CAISDTAPNTGELFF	TGTGCCATCAGCGACACGGCACCGAACACCGGGGAGCTGTTTTTT
TRBV24-1	NA	TRBJ2-5	NA	CATNRQETQYF	TGTGCCACCAACAGACAAGAGACCCAGTACTTC
TRBV7-3	NA	TRBJ2-1	NA	CASSFLSESYNEQFF	TGTGCCAGCAGCTTCCTGAGCGAAAGCTACAATGAGCAGTTCTTC
TRBV10-3	NA	TRBJ1-2	TRBD1	CAIKGTAPLYTF	TGTGCCATCAAGGGGACAGCGCCGCTCTACACCTTC
TRBV11-1	NA	TRBJ1-5	NA	CASSLGSGQPQHF	TGTGCCAGCAGCTTAGGCTCAGGTCAGCCCCAGCATTTT
TRBV7-2	NA	TRBJ2-5	NA	CASSLGQADGTQYF	TGTGCCAGCAGCTTAGGGCAGGCGGATGGGACCCAGTACTTC
TRBV5-1	NA	TRBJ1-1	NA	CASSLLGAGEEAFF	TGCGCCAGCAGCTTGTTGGGGGCGGGGGAAGAAGCTTTCTTT
TRBV12-3/TRBV12-4	NA	TRBJ2-3	NA	CASSTGPQQTQYF	TGTGCCAGCAGTACCGGGCCACAGCAGACGCAGTATTTT
TRBV5-6	NA	TRBJ1-4	NA	CASSLGDEKLFF	TGTGCCAGCAGCTTGGGGGATGAAAAACTGTTTTTT
TRBV29-1	once	TRBJ2-2	NA	CSVEGNGELFF	TGCAGCGTTGAAGGCAACGGGGAGCTGTTTTTT
TRBV15	NA	TRBJ2-1	NA	CATSRGDTNNEQFF	TGTGCCACCAGCAGAGGAGATACAAACAATGAGCAGTTCTTC
TRBV7-6	many	TRBJ2-1	TRBD1	CASSFGQGGYNEQFF	TGTGCCAGCAGCTTTGGACAGGGGGGCTACAATGAGCAGTTCTTC
TRBV19	NA	TRBJ1-1	TRBD1	CASSTTGTAFF	TGTGCCAGTAGTACGACAGGGACGGCTTTCTTT
TRBV2	NA	TRBJ2-7	TRBD2	CASSEAGGEQHF	TGTGCCAGCAGTGAAGCGGGGGGGGAGCAGCACTTC
TRBV24-1	NA	TRBJ2-2	NA	CATSGVTTGNTGELFF	TGTGCCACCAGTGGAGTGACCACAGGGAACACCGGGGAGCTGTTTTTT
TRBV15	many	TRBJ1-2	TRBD1	CATSERKTGDGYTF	TGTGCCACCAGCGAAAGGAAGACAGGGGATGGCTACACCTTC
TRBV2	NA	TRBJ2-1	TRBD2	CASSYAGLAANEQFF	TGTGCCAGCAGTTACGCGGGACTAGCGGCCAATGAGCAGTTCTTC
TRBV12-3/TRBV12-4	few	TRBJ2-7	NA	CASSLRGAEQYF	TGTGCCAGCAGCTTGAGGGGGGCCGAGCAGTACTTC
TRBV24-1	NA	TRBJ2-3	TRBD1	CATSDRQGASTDTQYF	TGTGCCACCAGTGACCGACAGGGGGCTAGCACAGATACGCAGTATTTT
TRBV7-9	NA	TRBJ2-3	NA	CASNKGDTQYF	TGTGCCAGCAACAAGGGGGATACGCAGTATTTT
TRBV2	NA	TRBJ2-7	NA	CASSARTDYEQYF	TGTGCCAGCAGTGCCAGGACAGACTACGAGCAGTACTTC
TRBV5-5	NA	TRBJ2-7	NA	CASSAGPAYEQYF	TGTGCCAGCAGCGCCGGGCCGGCCTACGAGCAGTACTTC
TRBV29-1	once	TRBJ2-5	NA	CSVERGLETQYF	TGCAGCGTTGAGAGAGGGCTAGAGACCCAGTACTTC
TRBV2	NA	TRBJ1-1	NA	CASSEEQNTEAFF	TGTGCCAGCAGTGAAGAGCAGAACACTGAAGCTTTCTTT
TRBV19	NA	TRBJ2-7	NA	CASSMLPLYEQYF	TGTGCCAGTAGTATGCTCCCCCTCTACGAGCAGTACTTC
TRBV27	few	TRBJ2-3	TRBD2	CASSATSGIWYTQYF	TGTGCCAGCAGTGCGACTAGCGGGATCTGGTATACGCAGTATTTT
TRBV2	NA	TRBJ2-3	NA	CATSDLVDTQYF	TGTGCCACCAGTGATTTGGTAGATACGCAGTATTTT
TRBV2	once	TRBJ2-3	TRBD1	CASSVRDRTDTQYF	TGTGCCAGCAGTGTCCGGGACAGGACAGATACGCAGTATTTT
TRBV10-3	few	TRBJ2-3	TRBD1	CAIRETGITDTQYF	TGTGCCATCAGGGAGACAGGGATCACAGATACGCAGTATTTT
TRBV27	NA	TRBJ2-3	TRBD1	CASSLSGTGFMDTQYF	TGTGCCAGCAGTTTATCGGGGACAGGGTTTATGGATACGCAGTATTTT